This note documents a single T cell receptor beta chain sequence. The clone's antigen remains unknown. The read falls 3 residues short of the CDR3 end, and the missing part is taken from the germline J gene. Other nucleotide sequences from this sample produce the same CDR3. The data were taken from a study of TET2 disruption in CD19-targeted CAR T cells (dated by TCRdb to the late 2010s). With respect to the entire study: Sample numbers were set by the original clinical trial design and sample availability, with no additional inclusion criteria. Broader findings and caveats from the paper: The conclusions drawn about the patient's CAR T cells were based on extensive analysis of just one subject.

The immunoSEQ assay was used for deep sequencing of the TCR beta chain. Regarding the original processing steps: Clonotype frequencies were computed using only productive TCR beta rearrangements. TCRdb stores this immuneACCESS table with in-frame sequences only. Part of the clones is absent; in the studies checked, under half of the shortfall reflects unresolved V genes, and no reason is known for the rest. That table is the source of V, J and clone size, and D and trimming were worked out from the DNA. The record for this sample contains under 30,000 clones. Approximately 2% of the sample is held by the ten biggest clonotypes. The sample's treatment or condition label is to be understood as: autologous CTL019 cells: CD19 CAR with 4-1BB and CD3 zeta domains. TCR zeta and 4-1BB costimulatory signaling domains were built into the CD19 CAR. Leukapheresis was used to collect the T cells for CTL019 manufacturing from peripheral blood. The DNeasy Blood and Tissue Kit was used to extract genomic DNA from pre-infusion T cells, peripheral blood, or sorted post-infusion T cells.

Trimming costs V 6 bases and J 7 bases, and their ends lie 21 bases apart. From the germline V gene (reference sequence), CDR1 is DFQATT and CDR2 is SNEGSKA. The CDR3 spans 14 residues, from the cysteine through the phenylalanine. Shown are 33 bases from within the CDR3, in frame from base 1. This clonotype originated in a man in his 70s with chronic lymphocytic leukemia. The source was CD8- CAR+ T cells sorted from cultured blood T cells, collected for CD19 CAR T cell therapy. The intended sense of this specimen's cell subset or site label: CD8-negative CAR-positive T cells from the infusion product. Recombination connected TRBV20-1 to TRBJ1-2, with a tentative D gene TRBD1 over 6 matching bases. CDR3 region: CSALQGLSIGGYTF. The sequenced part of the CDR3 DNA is TGCAGTGCCCTACAGGGTTTGAGTATCGGTGGC.